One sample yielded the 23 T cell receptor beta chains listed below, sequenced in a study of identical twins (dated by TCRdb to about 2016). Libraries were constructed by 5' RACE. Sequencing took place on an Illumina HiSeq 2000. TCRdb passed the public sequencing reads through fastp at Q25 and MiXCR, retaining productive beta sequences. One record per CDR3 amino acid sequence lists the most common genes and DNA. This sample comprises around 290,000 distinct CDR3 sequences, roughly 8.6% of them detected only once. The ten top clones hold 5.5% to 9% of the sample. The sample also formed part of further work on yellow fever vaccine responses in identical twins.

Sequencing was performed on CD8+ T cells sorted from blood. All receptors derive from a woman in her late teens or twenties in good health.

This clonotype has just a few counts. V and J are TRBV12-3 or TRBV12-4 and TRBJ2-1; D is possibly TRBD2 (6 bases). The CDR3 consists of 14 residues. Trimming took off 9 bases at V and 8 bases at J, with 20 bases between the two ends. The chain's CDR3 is CASLLGGAWDEQFF. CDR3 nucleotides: TGTGCCAGTCTACTCGGGGGTGCATGGGATGAGCAGTTCTTC.

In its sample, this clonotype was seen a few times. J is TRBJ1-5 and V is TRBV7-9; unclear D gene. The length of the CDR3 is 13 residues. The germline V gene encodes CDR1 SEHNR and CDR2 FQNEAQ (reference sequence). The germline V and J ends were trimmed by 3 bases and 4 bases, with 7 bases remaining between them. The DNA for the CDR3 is TGTGCCAGCAGCTTGGGGTGGAATCAGCCCCAGCATTTT. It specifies CASSLGWNQPQHF. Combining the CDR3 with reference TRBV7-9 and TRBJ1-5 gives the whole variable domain DTGVSQNPRHKITKRGQNVTFRCDPISEHNRLYWYRQTLGQGPEFLTYFQNEAQLEKSRLLSDRFSAERPKGSFSTLEIQRTEQGDSAMYLCASSLGWNQPQHFGDGTRLSIL.

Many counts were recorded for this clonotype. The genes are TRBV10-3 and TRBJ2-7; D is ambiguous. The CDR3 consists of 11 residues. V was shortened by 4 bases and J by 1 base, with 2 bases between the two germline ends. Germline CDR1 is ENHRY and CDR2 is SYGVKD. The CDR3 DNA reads TGTGCCATCAGTGGGTCCTACGAGCAGTACTTC. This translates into CAISGSYEQYF.

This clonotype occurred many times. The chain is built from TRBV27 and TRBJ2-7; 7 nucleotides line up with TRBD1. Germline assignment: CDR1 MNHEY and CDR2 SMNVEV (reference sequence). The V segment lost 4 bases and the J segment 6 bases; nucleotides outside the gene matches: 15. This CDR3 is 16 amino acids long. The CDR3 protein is CASSSETGNGVGEQYF. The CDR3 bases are TGTGCCAGCAGTTCAGAGACAGGGAATGGGGTTGGCGAGCAGTACTTC.

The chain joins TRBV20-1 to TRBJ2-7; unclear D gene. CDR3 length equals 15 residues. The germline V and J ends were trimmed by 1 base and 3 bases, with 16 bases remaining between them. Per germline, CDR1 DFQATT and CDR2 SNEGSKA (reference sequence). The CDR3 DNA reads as TGCAGTGCTAGAGGTGTGGGGTTGGCGAACTACGAGCAGTACTTC. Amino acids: CSARGVGLANYEQYF.

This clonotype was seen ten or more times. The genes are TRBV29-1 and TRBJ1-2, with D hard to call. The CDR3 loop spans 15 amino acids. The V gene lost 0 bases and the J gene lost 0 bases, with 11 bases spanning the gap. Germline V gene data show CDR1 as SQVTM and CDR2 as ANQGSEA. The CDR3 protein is CSVEDKATANYGYTF. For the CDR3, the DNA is TGCAGCGTTGAAGATAAGGCAACAGCTAACTATGGCTACACCTTC.

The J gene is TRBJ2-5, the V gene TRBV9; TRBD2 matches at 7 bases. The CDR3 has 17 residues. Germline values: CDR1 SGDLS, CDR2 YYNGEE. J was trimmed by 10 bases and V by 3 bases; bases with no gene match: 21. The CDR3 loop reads CASSADGGNSRTGGQYF. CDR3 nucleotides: TGTGCCAGCAGCGCCGACGGGGGGAACAGTCGTACCGGGGGCCAGTACTTC.

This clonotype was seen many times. In DNA, the CDR3 is TGTGCCAGCACAATTGGGGGGACAGCCTACAATGAGCAGTTCTTC. As protein: CASTIGGTAYNEQFF. This sequence joins TRBV28 and TRBJ2-1; D may be TRBD1 (7 bases). The CDR3 sequence is 15 residues long. CDR1 and CDR2 from the germline V gene are MDHEN and SYDVKM. Trimming left V 7 bases short and J 2 bases short, with 15 bases between.

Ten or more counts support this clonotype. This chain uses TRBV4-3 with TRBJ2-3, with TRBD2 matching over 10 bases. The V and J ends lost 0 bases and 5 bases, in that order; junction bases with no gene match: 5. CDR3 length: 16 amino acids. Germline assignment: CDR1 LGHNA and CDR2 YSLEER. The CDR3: CASSQEIAGGVDTQYF. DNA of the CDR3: TGCGCCAGCAGCCAAGAAATAGCGGGAGGAGTAGATACGCAGTATTTT.

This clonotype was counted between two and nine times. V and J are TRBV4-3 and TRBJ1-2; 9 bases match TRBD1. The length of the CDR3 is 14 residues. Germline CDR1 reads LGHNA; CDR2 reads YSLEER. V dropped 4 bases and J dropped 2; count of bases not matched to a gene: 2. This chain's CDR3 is CASSRDRVNYGYTF. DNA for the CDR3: TGCGCCAGCAGCCGGGACAGGGTGAACTATGGCTACACCTTC.

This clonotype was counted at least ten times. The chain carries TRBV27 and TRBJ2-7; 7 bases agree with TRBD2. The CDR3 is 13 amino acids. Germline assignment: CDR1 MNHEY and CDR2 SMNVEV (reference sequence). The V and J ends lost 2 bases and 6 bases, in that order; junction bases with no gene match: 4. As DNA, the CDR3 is TGTGCCAGCAGTTTACCCGGGAGGTCCGAGCAGTACTTC. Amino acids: CASSLPGRSEQYF.

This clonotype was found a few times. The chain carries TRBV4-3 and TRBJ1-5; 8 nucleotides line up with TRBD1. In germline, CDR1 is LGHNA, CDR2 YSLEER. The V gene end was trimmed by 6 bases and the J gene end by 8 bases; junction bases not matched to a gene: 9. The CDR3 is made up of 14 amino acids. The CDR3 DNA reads TGCGCCAGCAGTCCATCAGGGGGCGTGGAGCCCCAGCATTTT. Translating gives CASSPSGGVEPQHF.

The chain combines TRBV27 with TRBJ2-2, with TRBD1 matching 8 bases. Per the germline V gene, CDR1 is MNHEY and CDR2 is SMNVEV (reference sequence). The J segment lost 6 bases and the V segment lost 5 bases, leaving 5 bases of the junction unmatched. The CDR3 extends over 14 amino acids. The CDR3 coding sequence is TGTGCCAGCAGTCACGGACAGGGAGCCGGGGAGCTGTTTTTT. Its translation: CASSHGQGAGELFF.

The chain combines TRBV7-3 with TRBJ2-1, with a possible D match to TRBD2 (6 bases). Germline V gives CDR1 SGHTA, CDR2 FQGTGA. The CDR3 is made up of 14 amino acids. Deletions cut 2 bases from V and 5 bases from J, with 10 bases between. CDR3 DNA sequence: TGTGCCAGCAGCTTAGGAGGGCAGGACAATGAGCAGTTCTTC. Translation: CASSLGGQDNEQFF.

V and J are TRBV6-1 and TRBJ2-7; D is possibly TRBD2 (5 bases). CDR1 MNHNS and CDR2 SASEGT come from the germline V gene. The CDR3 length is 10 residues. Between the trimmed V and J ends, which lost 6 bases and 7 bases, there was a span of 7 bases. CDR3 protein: CASSPGEQYF. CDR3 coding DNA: TGTGCCAGCAGCCCGGGGGAGCAGTACTTC.

The CDR3 here is CSVAGTANTGELFF. CDR3 in DNA: TGCAGCGTTGCTGGGACAGCGAACACCGGGGAGCTGTTTTTT. This chain links TRBV29-1 with TRBJ2-2, with 7 bases fitting TRBD1. Germline V lookup: CDR1 SQVTM, CDR2 ANQGSEA. The V and J ends lost 4 bases and 0 bases, in that order; junction bases with no gene match: 2. The CDR3 length is 14 residues.

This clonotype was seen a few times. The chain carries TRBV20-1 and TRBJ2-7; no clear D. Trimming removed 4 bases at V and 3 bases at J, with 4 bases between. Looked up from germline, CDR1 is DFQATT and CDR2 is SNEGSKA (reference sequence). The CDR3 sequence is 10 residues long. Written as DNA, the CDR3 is TGCAGTGCTAAGGACTACGAGCAGTACTTC. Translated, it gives CSAKDYEQYF.

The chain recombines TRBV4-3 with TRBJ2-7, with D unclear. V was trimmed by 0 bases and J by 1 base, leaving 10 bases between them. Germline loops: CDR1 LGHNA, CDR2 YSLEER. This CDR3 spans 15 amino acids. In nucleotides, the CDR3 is TGCGCCAGCAGCCAAGATCGGCCGGGTTCCTACGAGCAGTACTTC. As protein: CASSQDRPGSYEQYF.

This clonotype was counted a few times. CDR3 residues: CASSKLLSGRPYEQYF. The CDR3 region has the DNA TGTGCCAGCAGTAAACTTCTTAGCGGGAGGCCCTACGAGCAGTACTTC. The gene calls are TRBV6-1 and TRBJ2-7, with TRBD2 matching 10 bases. The CDR3 is 16 residues long. The V gene's germline CDR1 is MNHNS and CDR2 SASEGT. Losses at the gene ends were 5 bases for V and 2 bases for J; bases not matched to a gene: 9.

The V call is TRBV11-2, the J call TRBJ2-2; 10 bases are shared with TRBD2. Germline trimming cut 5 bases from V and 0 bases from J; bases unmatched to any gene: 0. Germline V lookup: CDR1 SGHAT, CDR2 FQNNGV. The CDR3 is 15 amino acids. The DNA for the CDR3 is TGTGCCAGCAGCAGCGGGGGGGCGAACACCGGGGAGCTGTTTTTT. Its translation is CASSSGGANTGELFF.

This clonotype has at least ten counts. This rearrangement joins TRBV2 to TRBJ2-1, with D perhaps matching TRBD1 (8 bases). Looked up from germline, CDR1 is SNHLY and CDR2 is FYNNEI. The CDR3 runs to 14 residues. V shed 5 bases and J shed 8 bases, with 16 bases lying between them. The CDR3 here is CASSSGTGYDEQFF. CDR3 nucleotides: TGTGCCAGCAGTAGCGGGACAGGTTATGATGAGCAGTTCTTC.

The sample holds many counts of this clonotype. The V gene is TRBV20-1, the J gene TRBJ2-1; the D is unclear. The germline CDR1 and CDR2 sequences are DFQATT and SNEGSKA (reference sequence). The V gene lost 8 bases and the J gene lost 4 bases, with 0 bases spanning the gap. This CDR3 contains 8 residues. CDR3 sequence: CSYNEQFF. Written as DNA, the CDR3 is TGCAGTTACAATGAGCAGTTCTTC.

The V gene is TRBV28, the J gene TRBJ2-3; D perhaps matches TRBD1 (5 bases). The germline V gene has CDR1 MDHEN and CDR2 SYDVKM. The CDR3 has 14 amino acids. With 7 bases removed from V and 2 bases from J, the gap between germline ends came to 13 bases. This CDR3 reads CASTKGRFTDTQYF. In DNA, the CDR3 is TGTGCCAGCACCAAGGGGCGGTTCACAGATACGCAGTATTTT. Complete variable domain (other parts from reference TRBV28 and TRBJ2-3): DVKVTQSSRYLVKRTGEKVFLECVQDMDHENMFWYRQDPGLGLRLIYFSYDVKMKEKGDIPEGYSVSREKKERFSLILESASTNQTSMYLCASTKGRFTDTQYFGPGTRLTVL.